A single sample gave rise to the 30 T cell receptor beta chains below, sequenced in a study of blood T cell repertoires in COVID-19 (TCRdb year 2020). Libraries were made using the immunoSEQ multiplex PCR assay. Entries here come from immuneACCESS through TCRdb and include only in-frame sequences with V and J called. Some clones fail to appear in such tables; in the studies checked, an unresolved V gene covers under half of the shortfall, and the cause of the remainder is unknown. Present in this sample are 360,000 or so clones, about 88% of which were seen just once. The ten largest clones add up to around 3% of the sample. The sample consisted of PBMCs or T cells enriched from blood (not recorded which). The receptors here all came from a woman aged 25 to 39 who had recovered from COVID-19.

The rearrangement joins TRBV14 to TRBJ1-1; D might be TRBD1 (5 bases). The CDR3 has 12 amino acids. The germline CDR1 and CDR2 sequences are SGHDN and FVKESK. V was cut by 6 bases and J by 11 bases, with 16 bases left in between. The CDR3 DNA reads as TGTGCCAGCAGTCCTACGGGGCGGGGTGCTTTCTTT. Its translation is CASSPTGRGAFF.

The rearrangement uses TRBV29-1 and TRBJ2-7; 8 nucleotides agree with TRBD1. V shed 7 bases and J 2 bases; nucleotides not matched to a gene: 4. This CDR3 region has 12 residues. Germline-derived CDR1 and CDR2 are SQVTM and ANQGSEA. The CDR3 loop reads CSASGQAYEQYF. For the CDR3, the DNA is TGCAGCGCCTCGGGACAGGCCTACGAGCAGTACTTC.

The genes are TRBV7-3 and TRBJ2-2, with TRBD2 matching over 10 bases. V was pared by 5 bases and J by 4 bases, with 13 bases of the junction left unmatched. CDR1 SGHTA and CDR2 FQGTGA come from the germline V gene. The CDR3 runs to 18 residues. The CDR3 protein is CASSQPLAGAPSTGELFF. The CDR3 DNA sequence: TGTGCCAGCAGCCAACCCCTAGCGGGGGCCCCGAGCACCGGGGAGCTGTTTTTT.

The gene calls are TRBV3-1 (or the pseudogene TRBV3-2) and TRBJ1-2; D might be TRBD1 (6 bases). Germline loops: CDR1 LGHDT, CDR2 YNNKEL (reference sequence). V was shortened by 4 bases and J by 2 bases, with 11 bases between the two germline ends. The CDR3 consists of 14 residues. The CDR3 bases are TGTGCCAGCAGCCGGTTACAGGGAAACTATGGCTACACCTTC. It codes for CASSRLQGNYGYTF.

The genes are TRBV19 and TRBJ1-1, with D possibly being TRBD1 (6 bases). V lost 5 bases to trimming and J lost 5 bases, with 12 bases between them. The CDR3 sequence is 13 residues long. Germline CDR1 reads LNHDA; CDR2 reads SQIVND (reference sequence). CDR3 sequence (DNA): TGTGCCAGTAGTCCGGACAGTAGGACTGAAGCTTTCTTT. Its translation: CASSPDSRTEAFF.

This chain joins TRBV4-1 and TRBJ2-7, with 7 bases fitting TRBD1. The CDR3 spans 17 residues. Germline loops: CDR1 MGHRA, CDR2 YSYEKL. Trimming cost V 2 bases and J 2 bases; bases outside gene matches: 12. As DNA, the CDR3 is TGCGCCAGCAGCCAATCCGTCTCGTTAGGGGGCCCCTACGAGCAGTACTTC. This gives the protein CASSQSVSLGGPYEQYF.

The CDR3 region is CSVEDQGSSYEQYF. The CDR3 nucleotides are TGCAGCGTTGAAGATCAGGGAAGTTCCTACGAGCAGTACTTC. V usage is TRBV29-1 and J usage is TRBJ2-7; a weak D match, TRBD1 (5 bases). V was cut by 0 bases and J by 1 base, with 10 bases left in between. Germline V gene data show CDR1 as SQVTM and CDR2 as ANQGSEA. The CDR3 loop spans 14 amino acids.

The chain carries TRBV4-2 and TRBJ1-2, with 8 bases matching TRBD1. The CDR3 extends over 17 amino acids. The trim removed 4 bases at V and 0 bases at J, leaving 10 bases unmatched. Germline assignment: CDR1 LGHNA and CDR2 YNFKEQ. CDR3 region: CASSRRGQVTSNYGYTF. CDR3 DNA sequence: TGTGCCAGCAGCCGGAGGGGACAGGTGACTTCTAACTATGGCTACACCTTC.

This clone appeared once. V usage is TRBV15 and J usage is TRBJ2-1; perhaps TRBD1 as D (6 bases). The CDR3 runs to 16 residues. Trimming cost V 2 bases and J 0 bases, with 11 bases left between them. CDR1 is LNHNV and CDR2 is YYDKDF in the germline V gene (reference sequence). The CDR3 loop reads CATSRPGQNSYNEQFF. CDR3 sequence (DNA): TGTGCCACCAGCAGACCTGGACAGAACTCCTACAATGAGCAGTTCTTC.

The chain recombines TRBV28 with TRBJ2-7; a possible D gene is TRBD2 (6 bases). CDR3 size: 14 residues. CDR1 MDHEN and CDR2 SYDVKM come from the germline V gene. Trimming removed 3 bases at V and 2 bases at J, with 11 bases between. CDR3 loop: CASSFPSETYEQYF. The CDR3 DNA follows: TGTGCCAGCAGTTTCCCTAGCGAGACCTACGAGCAGTACTTC.

V and J are TRBV6-2 or TRBV6-3 and TRBJ1-1; no reliable D call. V lost 6 bases and J 7 bases, leaving 12 bases between the germline ends. The germline CDR1 and CDR2 sequences are MNHEY and SVGEGT. This CDR3 contains 12 residues. The CDR3, as DNA: TGTGCCAGCAGCGACACAGTCGGTGAAGCTTTCTTT. It specifies CASSDTVGEAFF.

V is TRBV7-9 and J is TRBJ2-5; TRBD1 might be the D (5 bases). From germline, CDR1 is SEHNR and CDR2 FQNEAQ (reference sequence). This CDR3 has 18 amino acids. The V end was cut by 1 base, the J end by 5 bases, with 23 bases between. CDR3 residues: CASSLESGRVAPRETQYF. DNA of the CDR3: TGTGCCAGCAGCTTAGAATCGGGCAGGGTTGCCCCCAGGGAGACCCAGTACTTC.

V is TRBV10-3 and J is TRBJ2-2, with 7 positions matching TRBD2. With V trimmed by 0 bases and J by 1 base, 2 bases remained unmatched. This CDR3 is built from 16 residues. Germline CDR1 and CDR2: ENHRY and SYGVKD. The CDR3, as DNA: TGTGCCATCAGTGAGTCCTCGGGGGGGAACACCGGGGAGCTGTTTTTT. Protein: CAISESSGGNTGELFF.

The chain carries TRBV18 and TRBJ2-1; the match to TRBD2 covers 7 bases. Losses at the gene ends were 2 bases for V and 5 bases for J; bases not matched to a gene: 3. There are 14 residues in the CDR3. Germline V gene sequence: CDR1 KGHSH, CDR2 LQKENI. The CDR3 coding sequence is TGTGCCAGCTCACCAAGCGGGATAAACAATGAGCAGTTCTTC. Its translation is CASSPSGINNEQFF.

This chain links TRBV28 with TRBJ2-7, with 10 bases lining up with TRBD2. The germline CDR1 and CDR2 sequences are MDHEN and SYDVKM. The CDR3 has 16 amino acids. V lost 4 bases, J lost 4 bases, and 10 bases stayed unmatched. The CDR3 protein is CASSWSSGRALYEQYF. Here the CDR3 DNA reads TGTGCCAGCAGTTGGTCGAGCGGGAGGGCCTTATACGAGCAGTACTTC.

V and J are TRBV7-9 and TRBJ1-1; D remains ambiguous. Germline V CDR1 and CDR2: SEHNR, FQNEAQ (reference sequence). CDR3 length: 14 amino acids. V dropped 7 bases and J dropped 2 bases, with 14 bases sitting between them. Written as DNA, the CDR3 is TGTGCCAGCATCAAAGAGTCCGGTAACACTGAAGCTTTCTTT. Its translation: CASIKESGNTEAFF.

As concerns this clone: Other DNA sequences in this sample translate to the same CDR3. The chain joins TRBV12-3 or TRBV12-4 to TRBJ2-7, with 7 bases aligning to TRBD2. The CDR3 covers 12 residues. The J segment lost 5 bases and the V segment lost 5 bases, leaving 3 bases of the junction unmatched. DNA for the CDR3: TGTGCCAGCAGTCGGGGAGGGAACGAGCAGTACTTC. Its translation is CASSRGGNEQYF.

The chain couples TRBV11-2 to TRBJ1-1; 7 bases are a match to TRBD1. CDR3 length: 15 residues. CDR1 is SGHAT, CDR2 FQNNGV, per germline. Trimming at V came to 4 bases and at J to 3 bases, leaving 8 bases not matched to a gene. CDR3 sequence reads: CASSSLRGRDTEAFF. CDR3 nucleotide sequence: TGTGCCAGCAGCTCCCTGAGGGGGCGGGACACTGAAGCTTTCTTT.

The CDR3 sequence is CASRQKADRGQETQYF. The CDR3 DNA reads TGTGCCAGCAGGCAAAAAGCGGACAGGGGGCAAGAGACCCAGTACTTC. This sequence joins TRBV5-4 and TRBJ2-5; 10 bases match TRBD1. Trimming removed 5 bases from V and 2 bases from J; junction bases left unmatched: 9. The CDR3 has 16 residues. From germline, CDR1 is SGHNT and CDR2 YYREEE (reference sequence).

The chain has TRBV27 and TRBJ1-1; perhaps TRBD1 as D (5 bases). The CDR3 spans 14 residues. Trimming left V 3 bases short and J 3 bases short, with 11 bases between. In germline, CDR1 is MNHEY, CDR2 SMNVEV (reference sequence). CDR3 in amino acids: CASSFRGQYTEAFF. The CDR3 bases are TGTGCCAGCAGTTTCCGAGGACAATACACTGAAGCTTTCTTT.

This rearrangement joins TRBV12-3 or TRBV12-4 to TRBJ2-6; D uncertain. The ends were cut back, 4 bases at V and 3 bases at J, with 4 bases in the middle. The CDR3 extends over 13 amino acids. CDR3 bases: TGTGCCAGCAGTTCTTTTGGGGCCAACGTCCTGACTTTC. Translating gives CASSSFGANVLTF.

Only one count was recorded for this clone. The same CDR3 is also encoded by other DNA sequences in this sample. V usage is TRBV3-1 (or the pseudogene TRBV3-2) and J usage is TRBJ1-2; tentatively, D is TRBD1 (6 bases). The length of the CDR3 is 13 residues. V lost 2 bases and J 4 bases, leaving 8 bases between the germline ends. Germline-derived CDR1 and CDR2 are LGHDT and YNNKEL (reference sequence). The CDR3 DNA is TGTGCCAGCAGCCAAAAAGGGGGCTATGGCTACACCTTC. Its protein is CASSQKGGYGYTF.

This clone was seen just once. This chain uses TRBV27 with TRBJ2-7; TRBD1 matches 7 bases. Trimming at V came to 4 bases and at J to 2 bases, leaving 8 bases not matched to a gene. Germline lookup yields CDR1 MNHEY and CDR2 SMNVEV (reference sequence). The CDR3 has 15 amino acids. The CDR3 DNA reads as TGTGCCAGCAGTTATCAGACAGGGCTACCCTACGAGCAGTACTTC. The encoded protein is CASSYQTGLPYEQYF.

J is TRBJ1-1 and V is TRBV27; D might be TRBD1 (5 bases). This CDR3 region has 13 residues. Germline V gives CDR1 MNHEY, CDR2 SMNVEV (reference sequence). V shed 5 bases and J shed 5 bases, with 12 bases lying between them. Here the CDR3 reads CASSVGPGTEAFF. In nucleotides, the CDR3 is TGTGCCAGCAGTGTAGGCCCAGGGACTGAAGCTTTCTTT.

This chain uses TRBV24-1 with TRBJ2-5, with no clear D. Germline assignment: CDR1 KGHDR and CDR2 SFDVKD. There are 13 residues in the CDR3. V lost 3 bases and J 1 base, leaving 5 bases between the germline ends. The DNA for the CDR3 is TGTGCCACCAGTGATCAGGCCCAAGAGACCCAGTACTTC. Amino acids: CATSDQAQETQYF.

V is TRBV27 and J is TRBJ2-3; D unresolved. Between the trimmed V and J ends, which lost 2 bases and 5 bases, there was a span of 11 bases. The germline V gene encodes CDR1 MNHEY and CDR2 SMNVEV (reference sequence). This CDR3 contains 14 residues. DNA for the CDR3: TGTGCCAGCAGTTTACGCGAGAGTGGAGATACGCAGTATTTT. It yields the protein CASSLRESGDTQYF.

Details on this clone: Within the sample, other DNA sequences also encode this same CDR3. The chain combines TRBV27 with TRBJ2-7; TRBD2 matches at 12 bases. Germline CDR1 is MNHEY and CDR2 is SMNVEV (reference sequence). The junction had 1 base not matched to a gene; V was cut back by 6 bases and J by 1 base. The CDR3 has 14 amino acids. CDR3 DNA: TGTGCCAGCAGCGGGACTAGCGGGTCCTACGAGCAGTACTTC. Its translation is CASSGTSGSYEQYF.

The chain has TRBV11-2 and TRBJ1-1, with 10 positions matching TRBD1. Unmatched junction bases numbered 7, after V lost 5 bases and J lost 7 bases. The length of the CDR3 is 14 residues. Per the germline V gene, CDR1 is SGHAT and CDR2 is FQNNGV. The CDR3 spells CASSLRTGGSEAFF. As DNA, the CDR3 is TGTGCCAGCAGCCTCCGGACAGGGGGTAGTGAAGCTTTCTTT.

The chain carries TRBV7-9 and TRBJ2-7, with 10 bases aligning to TRBD1. Unmatched junction bases numbered 11, after V lost 6 bases and J lost 3 bases. This CDR3 comprises 16 residues. Germline-derived CDR1 and CDR2 are SEHNR and FQNEAQ (reference sequence). The CDR3 loop is CASRPVVGTGDYEQYF. CDR3 nucleotide sequence: TGTGCCAGCAGACCTGTAGTCGGGACAGGGGACTACGAGCAGTACTTC.

The rearrangement joins TRBV28 to TRBJ2-1, with TRBD2 matching 8 bases. Germline CDR1 MDHEN, CDR2 SYDVKM. This CDR3 region has 16 residues. After removal of 6 bases from V and 3 bases from J, the junction contained 10 bases not matched to a gene. CDR3 sequence reads: CASSLDREGFYNEQFF. CDR3 nucleotides: TGTGCCAGCAGCCTAGACCGGGAGGGCTTCTACAATGAGCAGTTCTTC.